This T cell receptor beta chain emerged from a study of OX40 agonist ivuxolimab in advanced cancers. About the research overall: An agonistic anti-OX40 (CD134) antibody, ivuxolimab, was used to treat the patients. There were three patients with partial responses, one having hepatocellular carcinoma and two cutaneous melanoma.

The germline V and J ends were trimmed by 8 bases and 0 bases, with 17 bases remaining between them. Germline assignment: CDR1 MNHEY and CDR2 SMNVEV (reference sequence). This CDR3 is built from 16 residues. Notes on this clone: Its antigen is currently unknown.

The protocol was immunoSEQ multiplex PCR, while the TCRdb copy is restricted to in-frame clones and leaves out a portion. The data contain 57,000 or so clones, under 95% of them singletons. Broader study findings: There was clonal expansion of CD4+ and CD8+ blood T cells by week 6 at 0.1 to 3.0 mg/kg. A proportion of nonresponders additionally exhibited low normalized T-cell clonal expansion.

This sequence was found in an adult with an advanced solid tumor such as melanoma, head and neck, liver or kidney cancer. The sequences come from CD4+ or CD8+ T cells sorted from blood, collected in a trial of the OX40 agonist ivuxolimab. This chain uses TRBV27 with TRBJ1-5; possible D gene TRBD1, 5 bases. The CDR3 sequence: CASALWGTNSNQPQHF. For the CDR3, the DNA is TGTGCCAGCGCCCTCTGGGGCACCAATAGCAATCAGCCCCAGCATTTT.